Sequencing of this T cell receptor (beta chain) was carried out in a study of T cells after yellow fever vaccination (dated by TCRdb to the late 2010s). For the wider study: The SMART-Seq v4 Ultra Low Input RNA kit was used to prepare libraries from fractions with low cell numbers. To follow T-cell clones before and after primary and booster YFV17D yellow fever vaccination, bulk TCR alpha and beta repertoires were sequenced over time. The cohort comprised two healthy male donors, one aged 18 to 30 and one aged 30 to 40 years. Bulk PBMC replicates and cell subsets were isolated from blood drawn at multiple timepoints before and after both primary and secondary immunization. Paper-wide results and their limitations: A small share of clonotypes was detected in both CD4 and CD8 compartments, with the overlap likely arising from convergent recombination. Compared with the primary T-cell response, the secondary T-cell response was faster but weaker, reaching its peak on day 5 rather than on day 15. Because the study included only a couple of donors, the extent to which the findings can be generalized is limited. Computational filtering was needed because FACS-sorted repertoires could contain abundant contaminating clonotypes from the bulk population. Most clones expanded after primary vaccination were re-detected after the booster (96% of CD4 and 88% of CD8), suggesting broad memory maintenance.

CDR1 is given as SGHTA and CDR2 as FQGNSA, both from the germline V gene. The CDR3 numbers 16 residues from cysteine through phenylalanine. Only the CDR3 DNA is retained, 48 bases long and in frame from the first base. Trimming leaves V shorter by 5 bases and J shorter by 4 bases, with the junction holding 3 bases beyond the gene matches. The sample's treatment or condition label, in plain terms: live attenuated yellow fever vaccine strain. PBMCs were isolated from peripheral blood using a standard Ficoll-Paque protocol. CD4 and CD8 T-cell fractions were isolated with Dynabeads CD4 and CD8 positive selection kits. TriZol was used to extract RNA from bulk PBMCs, CD4 and CD8 fractions, and dextramer-positive and dextramer-negative fractions. Notes on this clonotype: Its antigen remains unidentified. Base quality data are lacking; no much larger clone is found one base away.

Synthesis of TCR cDNA relied on 5'RACE template switching, a step that introduced a universal primer site along with unique molecular identifiers. Priming for cDNA synthesis came from both the TCR alpha and TCR beta constant segments. Library amplification involved two PCR steps, and the second step added sample barcodes and sequencing adapters. Sequencing of libraries was performed on Illumina HiSeq 2500 (2x100 bp) or NovaSeq (2x150 bp). From the authors' description of their analysis: MIGEC was used to demultiplex reads and collapse the reads into UMI consensus sequences, and MiXCR was used for V(D)J alignment. Clonotypes responding to the vaccine were identified with edgeR on replicate PBMC samples, with the criteria of FDR below 0.01 and a log2 fold change above 5 up to day 15. CD4 or CD8 identity was assigned to each bulk clonotype according to whether the clonotype was present at higher abundance in the sequenced CD4 repertoire or the sequenced CD8 repertoire. The raw public reads went through TCRdb reprocessing: fastp at Q25, MiXCR clone calling, in-frame beta chains kept. Under each unique CDR3 protein, matching rows form one entry showing the most common genes and DNA. These V and J calls rely on TCRdb rather than the paper's analysis. This sample holds about 240,000 distinct CDR3 sequences; less than 9% were observed only once. Around 0.9% of the sample rests with the top ten.

The chain couples TRBV7-2 to TRBJ2-2; 14 bases in the junction line up with TRBD2. The receptor's source is a man younger than 45 who received the YFV17D yellow fever vaccine. Material: CD4+ T cells sorted from PBMCs, obtained 15 days after the yellow fever booster vaccination. The CDR3 region: CASSLGLAGGTGELFF. The bases are TGTGCCAGCAGCCTAGGACTAGCGGGGGGCACCGGGGAGCTGTTTTTT.